This TCR beta chain was sequenced for a study of cytomegalovirus exposure and HLA in healthy donors. Whole-study results and caveats: The study listed roughly 150 cytomegalovirus-associated TCR beta chains. Upon later analysis, TCR association rates were observed to vary by HLA locus, being highest for DRB1 and lowest for HLA-C. From TCR beta sequences, most subjects' HLA-A and HLA-B alleles were reportedly predicted accurately.

In the PCR, 60 Vbeta and 13 Jbeta primers were used. Measured with immunoSEQ multiplex PCR; TCRdb has only the in-frame clones, and not every one. The table shows some 140,000 clones, with about 80% occurring only once. Of note for this clone: As yet, its antigen is unknown. At the DNA level, this CDR3 is encoded by other sequences in the same sample as well.

This CDR3 contains 16 residues. V shed 0 bases and J 1 base; nucleotides not matched to a gene: 0. Per germline, CDR1 SGDLS and CDR2 YYNGEE. The rearrangement joins TRBV9 to TRBJ2-2, with 10 positions matching TRBD2. Material for sequencing was PBMCs. This clonotype originated in a man aged 25 to 40 in good health and CMV-seronegative. The CDR3 DNA reads TGTGCCAGCAGCGTAGGACTAGCGGGGAACACCGGGGAGCTGTTTTTT. Translated: CASSVGLAGNTGELFF.